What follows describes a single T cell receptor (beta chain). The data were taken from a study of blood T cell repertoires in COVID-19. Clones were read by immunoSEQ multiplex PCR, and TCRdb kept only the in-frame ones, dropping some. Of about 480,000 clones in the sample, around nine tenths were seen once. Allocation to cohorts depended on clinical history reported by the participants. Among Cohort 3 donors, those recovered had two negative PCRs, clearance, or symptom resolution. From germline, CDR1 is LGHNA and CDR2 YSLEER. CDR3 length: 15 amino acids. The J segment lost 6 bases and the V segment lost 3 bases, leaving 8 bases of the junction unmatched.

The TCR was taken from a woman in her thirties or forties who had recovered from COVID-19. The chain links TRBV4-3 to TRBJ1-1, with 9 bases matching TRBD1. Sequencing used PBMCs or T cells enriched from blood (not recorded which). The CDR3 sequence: CASSQYSQGAAEAFF. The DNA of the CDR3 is TGCGCCAGCAGCCAGTATTCACAGGGGGCCGCTGAAGCTTTCTTT.